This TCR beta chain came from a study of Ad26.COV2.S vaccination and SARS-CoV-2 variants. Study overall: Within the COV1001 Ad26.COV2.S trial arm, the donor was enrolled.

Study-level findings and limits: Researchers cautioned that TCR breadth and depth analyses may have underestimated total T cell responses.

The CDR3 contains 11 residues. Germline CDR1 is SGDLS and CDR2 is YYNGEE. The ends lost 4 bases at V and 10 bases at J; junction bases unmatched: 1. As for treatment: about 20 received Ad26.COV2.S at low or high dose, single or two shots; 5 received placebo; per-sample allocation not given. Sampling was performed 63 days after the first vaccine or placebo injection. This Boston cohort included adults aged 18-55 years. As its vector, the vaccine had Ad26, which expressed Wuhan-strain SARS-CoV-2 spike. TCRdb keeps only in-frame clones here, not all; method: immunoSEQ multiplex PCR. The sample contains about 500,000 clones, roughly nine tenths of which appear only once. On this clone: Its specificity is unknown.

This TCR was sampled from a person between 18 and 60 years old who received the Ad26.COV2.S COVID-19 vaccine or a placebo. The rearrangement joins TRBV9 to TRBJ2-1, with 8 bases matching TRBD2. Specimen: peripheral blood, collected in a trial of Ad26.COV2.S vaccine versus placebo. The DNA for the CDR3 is TGTGCCAGCAGCCCGGGAGGGGAGCAGTTCTTC. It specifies CASSPGGEQFF.